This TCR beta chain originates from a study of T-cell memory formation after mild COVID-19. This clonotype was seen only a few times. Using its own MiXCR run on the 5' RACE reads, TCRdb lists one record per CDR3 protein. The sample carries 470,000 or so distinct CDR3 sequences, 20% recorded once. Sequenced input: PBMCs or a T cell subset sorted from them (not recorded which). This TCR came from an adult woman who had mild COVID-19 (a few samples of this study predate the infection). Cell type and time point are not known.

CDR3 in DNA: TGTGCCACCTCAGGGTTTAGCAATCAGCCCCAGCATTTT. As protein: CATSGFSNQPQHF. This chain links TRBV24-1 with TRBJ1-5; D is perhaps TRBD1 (5 bases). The CDR3 spans 13 residues. With 9 bases removed from V and 0 bases from J, the gap between germline ends came to 8 bases. Per the germline V gene, CDR1 is KGHDR and CDR2 is SFDVKD.